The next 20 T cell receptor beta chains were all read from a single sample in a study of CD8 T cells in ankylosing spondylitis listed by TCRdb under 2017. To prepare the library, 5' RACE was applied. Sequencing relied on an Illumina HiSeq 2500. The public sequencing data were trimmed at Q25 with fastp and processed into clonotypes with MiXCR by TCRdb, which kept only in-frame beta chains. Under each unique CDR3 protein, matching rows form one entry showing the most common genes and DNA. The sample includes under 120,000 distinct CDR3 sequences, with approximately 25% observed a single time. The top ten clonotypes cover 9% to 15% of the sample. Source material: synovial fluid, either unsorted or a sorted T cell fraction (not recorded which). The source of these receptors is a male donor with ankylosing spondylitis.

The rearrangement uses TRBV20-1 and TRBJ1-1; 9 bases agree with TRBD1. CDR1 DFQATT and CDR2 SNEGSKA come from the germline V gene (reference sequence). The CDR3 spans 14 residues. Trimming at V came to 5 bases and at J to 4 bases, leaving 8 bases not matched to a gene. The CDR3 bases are TGCAGTGCTCCTATACAGGGGGCGCCCACTGAAGCTTTCTTT. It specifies CSAPIQGAPTEAFF.

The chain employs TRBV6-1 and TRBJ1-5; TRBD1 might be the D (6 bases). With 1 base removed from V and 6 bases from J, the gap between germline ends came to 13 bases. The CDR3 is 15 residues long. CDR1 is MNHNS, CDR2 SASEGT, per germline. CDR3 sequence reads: CASSEGQDWGQPQHF. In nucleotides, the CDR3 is TGTGCCAGCAGTGAAGGACAGGACTGGGGTCAGCCCCAGCATTTT.

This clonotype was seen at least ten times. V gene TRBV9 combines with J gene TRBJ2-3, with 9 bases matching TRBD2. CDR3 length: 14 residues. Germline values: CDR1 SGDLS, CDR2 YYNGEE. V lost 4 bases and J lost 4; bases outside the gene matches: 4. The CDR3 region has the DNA TGTGCCAGCAGCCCCGCTAGCGGGGCAGATACGCAGTATTTT. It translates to CASSPASGADTQYF.

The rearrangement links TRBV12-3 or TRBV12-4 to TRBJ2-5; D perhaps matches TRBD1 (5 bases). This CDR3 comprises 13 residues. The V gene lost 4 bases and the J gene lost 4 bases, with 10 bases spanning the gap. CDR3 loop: CASSSGFRETQYF. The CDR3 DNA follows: TGTGCCAGCAGTTCAGGGTTTCGAGAGACCCAGTACTTC.

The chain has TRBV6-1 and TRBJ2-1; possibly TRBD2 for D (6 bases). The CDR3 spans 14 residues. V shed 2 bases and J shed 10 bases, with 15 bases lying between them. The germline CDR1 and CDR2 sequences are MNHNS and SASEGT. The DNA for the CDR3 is TGTGCCAGCAGTGAATTCGTTAGCGGTAAAGAGCAGTTCTTC. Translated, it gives CASSEFVSGKEQFF.

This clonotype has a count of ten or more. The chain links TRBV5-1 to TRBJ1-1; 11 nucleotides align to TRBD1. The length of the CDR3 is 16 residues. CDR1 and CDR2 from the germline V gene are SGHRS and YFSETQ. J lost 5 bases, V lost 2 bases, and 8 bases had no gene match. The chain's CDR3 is CASSFSDRGRGTEAFF. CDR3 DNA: TGCGCCAGCAGCTTCTCGGACAGGGGGCGAGGGACTGAAGCTTTCTTT.

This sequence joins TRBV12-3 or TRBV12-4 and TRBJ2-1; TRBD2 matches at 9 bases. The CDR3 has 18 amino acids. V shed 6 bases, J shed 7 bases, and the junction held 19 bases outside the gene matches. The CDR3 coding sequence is TGTGCCAGCAGCCCGCTGCGGGAGGGCCAAGGGGTAAGAAATGAGCAGTTCTTC. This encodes CASSPLREGQGVRNEQFF.

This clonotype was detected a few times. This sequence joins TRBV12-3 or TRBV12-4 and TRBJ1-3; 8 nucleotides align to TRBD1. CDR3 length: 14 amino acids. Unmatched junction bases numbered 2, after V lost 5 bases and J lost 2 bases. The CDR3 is CASSDRGAGNTIYF. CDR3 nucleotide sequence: TGTGCCAGCAGTGACAGGGGAGCTGGAAACACCATATATTTT.

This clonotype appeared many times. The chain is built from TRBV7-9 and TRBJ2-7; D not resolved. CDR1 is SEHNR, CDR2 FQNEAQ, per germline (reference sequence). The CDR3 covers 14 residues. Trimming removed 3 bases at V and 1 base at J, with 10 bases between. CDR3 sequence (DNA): TGTGCCAGCAGCTTCGATCAGTTTTCCTACGAGCAGTACGTC. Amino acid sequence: CASSFDQFSYEQYV.

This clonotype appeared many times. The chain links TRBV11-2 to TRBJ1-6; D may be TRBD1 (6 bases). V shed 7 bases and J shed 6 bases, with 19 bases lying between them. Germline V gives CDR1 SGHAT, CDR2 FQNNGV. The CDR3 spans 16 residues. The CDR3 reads CASTRDRTRGNSPLHF. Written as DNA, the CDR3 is TGTGCCAGCACCCGAGACAGGACGCGTGGTAATTCACCCCTCCACTTT. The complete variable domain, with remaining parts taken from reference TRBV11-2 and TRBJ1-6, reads EAGVAQSPRYKIIEKRQSVAFWCNPISGHATLYWYQQILGQGPKLLIQFQNNGVVDDSQLPKDRFSAERLKGVDSTLKIQPAKLEDSAVYLCASTRDRTRGNSPLHFGNGTRLTVT.

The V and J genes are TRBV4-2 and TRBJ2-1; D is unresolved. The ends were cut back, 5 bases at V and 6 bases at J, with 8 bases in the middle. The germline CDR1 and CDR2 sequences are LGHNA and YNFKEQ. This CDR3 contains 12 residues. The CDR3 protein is CASSTDGNEQFF. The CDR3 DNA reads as TGTGCCAGCAGCACCGACGGCAATGAGCAGTTCTTC.

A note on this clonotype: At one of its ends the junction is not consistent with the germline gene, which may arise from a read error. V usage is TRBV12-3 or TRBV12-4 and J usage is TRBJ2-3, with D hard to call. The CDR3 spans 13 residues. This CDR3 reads CASRLGFSDTRYF. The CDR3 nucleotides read TGTGCCAGCAGGTTAGGTTTTTCCGATACGCGGTATTTT.

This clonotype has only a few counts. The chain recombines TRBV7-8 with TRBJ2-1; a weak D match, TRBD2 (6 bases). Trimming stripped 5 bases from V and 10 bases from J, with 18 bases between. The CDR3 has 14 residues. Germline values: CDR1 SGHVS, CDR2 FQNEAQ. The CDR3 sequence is CASSPNRDSGEQFF. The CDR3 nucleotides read TGTGCCAGCAGCCCGAACCGGGACTCAGGCGAGCAGTTCTTC.

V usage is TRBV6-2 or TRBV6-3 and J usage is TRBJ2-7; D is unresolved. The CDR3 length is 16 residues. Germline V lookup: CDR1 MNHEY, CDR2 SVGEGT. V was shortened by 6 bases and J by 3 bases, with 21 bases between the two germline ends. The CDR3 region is CASSHSSARVNYEQYV. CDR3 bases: TGTGCCAGCAGCCACTCGTCAGCTAGGGTCAACTACGAGCAGTACGTC.

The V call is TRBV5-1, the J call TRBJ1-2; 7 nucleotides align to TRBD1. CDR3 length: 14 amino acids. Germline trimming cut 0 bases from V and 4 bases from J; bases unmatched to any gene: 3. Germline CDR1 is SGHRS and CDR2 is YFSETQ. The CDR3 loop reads CASSLAGQVYGYTF. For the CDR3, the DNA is TGCGCCAGCAGCTTGGCCGGACAGGTCTATGGCTACACCTTC.

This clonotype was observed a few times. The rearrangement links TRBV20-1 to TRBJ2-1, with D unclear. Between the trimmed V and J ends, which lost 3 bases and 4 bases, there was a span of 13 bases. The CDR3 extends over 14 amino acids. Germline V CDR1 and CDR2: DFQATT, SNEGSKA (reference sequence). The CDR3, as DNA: TGCAGTGCTAGGTCTCCCATGGGGTACAATGAGCAGTTCTTC. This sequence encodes CSARSPMGYNEQFF.

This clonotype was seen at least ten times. This CDR3 reads CASRTNRVRNEQFF. As DNA, the CDR3 is TGTGCCAGCAGGACTAACAGGGTCCGCAATGAGCAGTTCTTC. This sequence joins TRBV12-3 or TRBV12-4 and TRBJ2-1, with a weak D call TRBD1 (6 bases). There are 14 residues in the CDR3. V was shortened by 6 bases and J by 6 bases, with 15 bases between the two germline ends.

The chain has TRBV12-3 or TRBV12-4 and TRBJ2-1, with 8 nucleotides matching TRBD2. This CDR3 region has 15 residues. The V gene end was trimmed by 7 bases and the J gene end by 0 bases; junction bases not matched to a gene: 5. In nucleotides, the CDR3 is TGTGCCAGCATATTTAGCGGGACCTCCTACAATGAGCAGTTCTTC. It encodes CASIFSGTSYNEQFF.

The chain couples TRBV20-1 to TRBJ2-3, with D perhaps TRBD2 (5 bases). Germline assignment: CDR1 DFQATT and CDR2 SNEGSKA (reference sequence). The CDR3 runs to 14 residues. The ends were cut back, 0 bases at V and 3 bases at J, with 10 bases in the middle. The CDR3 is CSARDREWTDTQYF. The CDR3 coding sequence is TGCAGTGCTAGAGACCGGGAATGGACAGATACGCAGTATTTT.

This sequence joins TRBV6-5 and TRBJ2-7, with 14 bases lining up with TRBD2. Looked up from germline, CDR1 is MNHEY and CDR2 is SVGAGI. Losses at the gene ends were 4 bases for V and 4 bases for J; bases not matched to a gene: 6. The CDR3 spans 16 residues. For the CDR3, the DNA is TGTGCCAGCAGTTTTTACGGGACTAGCGGGAGTTACGAGCAGTACTTC. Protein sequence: CASSFYGTSGSYEQYF.